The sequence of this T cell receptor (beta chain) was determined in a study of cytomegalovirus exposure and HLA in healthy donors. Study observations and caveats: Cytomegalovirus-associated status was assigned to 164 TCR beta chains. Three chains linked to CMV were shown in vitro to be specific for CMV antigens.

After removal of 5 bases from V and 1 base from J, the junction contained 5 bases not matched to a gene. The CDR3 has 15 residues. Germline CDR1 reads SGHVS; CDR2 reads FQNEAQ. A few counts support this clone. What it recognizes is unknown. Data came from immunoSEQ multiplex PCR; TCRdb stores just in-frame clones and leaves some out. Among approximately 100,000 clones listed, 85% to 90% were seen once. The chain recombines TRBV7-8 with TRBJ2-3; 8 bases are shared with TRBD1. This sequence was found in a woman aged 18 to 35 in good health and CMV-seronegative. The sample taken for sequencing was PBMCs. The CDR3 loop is CASSQGQGRTDTQYF. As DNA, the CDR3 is TGTGCCAGCAGCCAAGGACAGGGACGCACAGATACGCAGTATTTT.